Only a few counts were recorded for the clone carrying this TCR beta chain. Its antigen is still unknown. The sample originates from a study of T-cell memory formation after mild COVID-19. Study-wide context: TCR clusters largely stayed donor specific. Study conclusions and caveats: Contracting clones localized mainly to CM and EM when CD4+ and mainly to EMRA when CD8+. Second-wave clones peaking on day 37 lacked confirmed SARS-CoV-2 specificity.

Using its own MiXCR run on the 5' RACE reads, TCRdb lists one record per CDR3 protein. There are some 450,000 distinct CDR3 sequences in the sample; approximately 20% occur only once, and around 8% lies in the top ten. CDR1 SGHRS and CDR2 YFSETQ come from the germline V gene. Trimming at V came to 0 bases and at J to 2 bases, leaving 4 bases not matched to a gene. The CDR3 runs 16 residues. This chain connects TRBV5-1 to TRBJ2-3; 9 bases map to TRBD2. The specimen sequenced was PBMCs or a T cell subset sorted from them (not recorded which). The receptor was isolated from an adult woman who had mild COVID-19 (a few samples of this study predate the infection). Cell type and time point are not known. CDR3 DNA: TGCGCCAGCAGCTTGGGGTCTAGCGGGAACACAGATACGCAGTATTTT. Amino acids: CASSLGSSGNTDTQYF.